This TCR beta chain was found in a study of shared clonotypes between healthy human individuals. Here immunoSEQ multiplex PCR was the method, and the copy in TCRdb shows in-frame clones only, minus some. The repertoire holds 1,500,000 or so clones, with around 98.5% as singletons. The germline gives CDR1 LNHNV, CDR2 YYDKDF (reference sequence). This CDR3 has 15 amino acids. The trim removed 1 base at V and 4 bases at J, leaving 3 bases unmatched. The clonotype was recovered from a man between 25 and 39 years old in good health. The chain has TRBV15 and TRBJ1-4; TRBD1 matches 7 bases. Sequencing was done on a sample of naive CD4+ T cells sorted from blood. Subset noted: CD45RA+ positively selected. CDR3 DNA: TGTGCCACCAGCAGAGCCGGGACAGATAATGAAAAACTGTTTTTT. This encodes CATSRAGTDNEKLFF.